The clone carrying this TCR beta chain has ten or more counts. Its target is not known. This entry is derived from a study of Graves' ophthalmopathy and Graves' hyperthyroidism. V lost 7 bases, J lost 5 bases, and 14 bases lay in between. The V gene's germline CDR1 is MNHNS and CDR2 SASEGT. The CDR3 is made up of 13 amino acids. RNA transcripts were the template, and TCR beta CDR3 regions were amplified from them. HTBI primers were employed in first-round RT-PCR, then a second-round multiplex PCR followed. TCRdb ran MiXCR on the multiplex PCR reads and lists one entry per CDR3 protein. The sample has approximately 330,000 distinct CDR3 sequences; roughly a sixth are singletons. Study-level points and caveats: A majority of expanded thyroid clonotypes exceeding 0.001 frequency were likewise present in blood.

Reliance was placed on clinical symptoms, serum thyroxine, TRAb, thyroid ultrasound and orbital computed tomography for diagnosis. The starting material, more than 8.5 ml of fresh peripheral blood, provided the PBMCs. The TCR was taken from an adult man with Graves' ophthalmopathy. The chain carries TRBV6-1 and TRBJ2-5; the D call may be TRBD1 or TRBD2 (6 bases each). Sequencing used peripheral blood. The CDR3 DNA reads TGTGCCAGCAAACGGGGGCAGCTGGAGACCCAGTACTTC. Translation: CASKRGQLETQYF.